The 6 T cell receptor beta chains in this list originate from one sample, sequenced in a study of long-term antiretroviral therapy in people with HIV. Investigators performed immunoSEQ version v3.0 at survey level. The data were produced by immunoSEQ multiplex PCR, yet TCRdb's version contains in-frame clones alone and is incomplete. The table has about 35,000 clones, 82% seen once. Source: unsorted PBMCs, taken 0.3 years after starting antiretroviral therapy. These receptors all stem from a man between 18 and 35 years old with HIV.

This chain links TRBV9 with TRBJ2-2; 10 nucleotides agree with TRBD2. This CDR3 contains 15 residues. CDR1 is SGDLS, CDR2 YYNGEE, per germline. The V and J ends lost 3 bases and 4 bases, in that order; junction bases with no gene match: 3. The CDR3 protein is CASSASGRATGELFF. CDR3 sequence (DNA): TGTGCCAGCAGCGCGAGCGGGAGGGCCACCGGGGAGCTGTTTTTT.

To note about this clone: One end of the junction varies from germline; a read error may be responsible. At the DNA level, this CDR3 is encoded by other sequences in the same sample as well. V is TRBV5-1 and J is TRBJ2-1; D ambiguous. The length of the CDR3 is 14 residues. CDR1 SGHRS and CDR2 YFSETQ come from the germline V gene. The CDR3 sequence: CASSLSSSHNEQFF. In DNA form, the CDR3 reads TGCGCCAGCAGCTTGAGTAGCTCCCACAATGAGCAGTTCTTC. The variable domain in full, with the rest retrieved from reference TRBV5-1 and TRBJ2-1, is KAGVTQTPRYLIKTRGQQVTLSCSPISGHRSVSWYQQTPGQGLQFLFEYFSETQRNKGNFPGRFSGRQFSNSRSEMNVSTLELGDSALYLCASSLSSSHNEQFFGPGTRLTVL.

The chain recombines TRBV4-2 with TRBJ1-5; D unclear. The germline CDR1 and CDR2 sequences are LGHNA and YNFKEQ. CDR3 size: 13 residues. V was cut by 0 bases and J by 9 bases, with 9 bases left in between. CDR3 bases: TGTGCCAGCAGCCAAGAAAACGGTGGGCCCCAGCATTTT. Amino acid sequence: CASSQENGGPQHF.

The chain joins TRBV19 to TRBJ1-1; a possible D gene is TRBD1 (5 bases). The CDR3 consists of 16 residues. CDR1 and CDR2 (germline): LNHDA, SQIVND (reference sequence). V shed 2 bases and J shed 5 bases, with 18 bases lying between them. The CDR3 DNA reads TGTGCCAGTAGTATAATTTGGGCGCAGGGAAGGACTGAAGCTTTCTTT. Its translation: CASSIIWAQGRTEAFF.

The chain carries TRBV6-1 and TRBJ1-1; the D is unclear. V lost 2 bases, J lost 0 bases, and 10 bases lay in between. The CDR3 runs 15 residues. Germline CDR1 and CDR2: MNHNS and SASEGT. The CDR3 loop reads CASSERRIMNTEAFF. CDR3 nucleotides: TGTGCCAGCAGTGAACGTCGGATCATGAACACTGAAGCTTTCTTT.

This chain connects TRBV6-1 to TRBJ1-4, with TRBD1 as a possible D gene (6 bases). Germline CDR1 MNHNS, CDR2 SASEGT. V was shortened by 1 base and J by 6 bases, with 12 bases between the two germline ends. This CDR3 has 15 residues. CDR3 loop: CASSEVMGADEKLFF. The CDR3 nucleotides are TGTGCCAGCAGTGAAGTTATGGGGGCCGATGAAAAACTGTTTTTT.